These 21 T cell receptor beta chains were all obtained from the same sample, sequenced in a study of regulatory T cells in long-lasting Graves disease. Through Arm-PCR of CDR3 regions and iRepertoire HTBI primers, TCR beta libraries were built. Each CDR3 protein is one row after TCRdb ran MiXCR on the multiplex PCR reads. Among 420,000 or so distinct CDR3 sequences listed, 16% were seen once. Time point described: newly diagnosed GD, antithyroid drugs for less than 3 months. Isolated PBMC RNA provided the starting material for the TCR library. A further study also used this sample, focusing on T cells in Graves' hyperthyroidism and ophthalmopathy.

The sample was peripheral blood mononuclear cells (PBMCs), taken at new diagnosis, from a patient treated with antithyroid drugs. The origin of the receptors is a woman aged 18-29 years with Graves disease.

This clonotype was seen at least ten times. This chain connects TRBV7-9 to TRBJ1-1, with a possible D match to TRBD1 (5 bases). Trimming cost V 6 bases and J 0 bases, with 17 bases left between them. The CDR3 runs to 16 residues. The germline gives CDR1 SEHNR, CDR2 FQNEAQ (reference sequence). CDR3 loop: CASSAPGPLLNTEAFF. CDR3 bases: TGTGCCAGCAGTGCGCCGGGGCCCCTCCTGAACACTGAAGCTTTCTTT.

This clonotype turned up a few times. This chain joins TRBV19 and TRBJ2-7; the match to TRBD1 covers 8 bases. Germline V lookup: CDR1 LNHDA, CDR2 SQIVND (reference sequence). V trimming: 2 bases; J trimming: 0 bases; junction bases outside the gene matches: 6. This CDR3 is built from 16 residues. The CDR3 here is CASSIIGGTGSYEQYF. For the CDR3, the DNA is TGTGCCAGTAGTATAATAGGCGGGACAGGCTCCTACGAGCAGTACTTC.

There are a few counts of this clonotype. The rearrangement joins TRBV5-6 to TRBJ1-2, with 7 bases lining up with TRBD1. Germline CDR1 is SGHDT and CDR2 is YYEEEE. The CDR3 runs 14 residues. After removal of 2 bases from V and 3 bases from J, the junction contained 4 bases not matched to a gene. CDR3 residues: CASSFRGSDYGYTF. As DNA, the CDR3 is TGTGCCAGCAGCTTCAGGGGGTCTGACTATGGCTACACCTTC.

This clonotype has at least ten counts. The chain carries TRBV20-1 and TRBJ1-1; D unresolved. With 5 bases removed from V and 0 bases from J, the gap between germline ends came to 19 bases. There are 16 residues in the CDR3. Germline values: CDR1 DFQATT, CDR2 SNEGSKA (reference sequence). The CDR3 protein is CSAQKHKSAVNTEAFF. The DNA for the CDR3 is TGCAGTGCTCAGAAACATAAGTCGGCCGTGAACACTGAAGCTTTCTTT.

This clonotype was recorded a few times. The DNA for the CDR3 is TGTGCCAGCAGTCCGACAGGGGGACGAGGAGGTACTAATTCACCCCTCCACTTT. Residues: CASSPTGGRGGTNSPLHF. V and J are TRBV12-3 or TRBV12-4 and TRBJ1-6, with 9 bases that match TRBD1. The CDR3 loop spans 18 amino acids. Trimming took 5 bases from V and 6 from J; bases not matched to a gene: 14.

The chain combines TRBV7-6 with TRBJ2-2, with 10 positions matching TRBD1. The V gene's germline CDR1 is SGHVS and CDR2 FNYEAQ. V shed 7 bases and J 4 bases; nucleotides not matched to a gene: 6. The CDR3 has 15 residues. For the CDR3, the DNA is TGTGCCAGCACCCCCCGGGACAGGGGCACCGGGGAGCTGTTTTTT. Translated, it gives CASTPRDRGTGELFF.

This clonotype was counted at least ten times. J is TRBJ2-3 and V is TRBV20-1; 12 nucleotides align to TRBD2. The CDR3 is made up of 17 amino acids. Unmatched junction bases numbered 7, after V lost 1 base and J lost 2 bases. The germline CDR1 and CDR2 sequences are DFQATT and SNEGSKA (reference sequence). The CDR3 DNA sequence: TGCAGTGCTAGAGGACTAGCGGGAGTGGATATCACAGATACGCAGTATTTT. Amino acids: CSARGLAGVDITDTQYF.

The chain recombines TRBV28 with TRBJ1-5; TRBD1 matches at 8 bases. Germline CDR1 MDHEN, CDR2 SYDVKM. After removal of 1 base from V and 5 bases from J, the junction contained 7 bases not matched to a gene. There are 16 residues in the CDR3. As DNA, the CDR3 is TGTGCCAGCAGTTTATTGGCAGGGGGCATCGATCAGCCCCAGCATTTT. Encoded protein: CASSLLAGGIDQPQHF.

This clonotype was seen only a few times. The chain joins TRBV10-3 to TRBJ2-4; TRBD2 agrees at 7 bases. Germline CDR1 reads ENHRY; CDR2 reads SYGVKD. The CDR3 is 15 amino acids. The J segment lost 4 bases and the V segment lost 2 bases, leaving 5 bases of the junction unmatched. CDR3 nucleotide sequence: TGTGCCATCAGTGAGAGCGGGGCAGGGAAAAACATTCAGTACTTC. Its protein product is CAISESGAGKNIQYF.

This clonotype has only one observation. A read error may be the cause here, since a much bigger clone is one base away. The conserved final phenylalanine or tryptophan is absent from the CDR3, which likely points to a read error. This chain joins TRBV11-2 and TRBJ2-2; no definite D call. This CDR3 contains 14 residues. Germline-derived CDR1 and CDR2 are SGHAT and FQNNGV. V lost 4 bases, J lost 4 bases, and 10 bases lay in between. The CDR3 nucleotides are TGTGCCAGCAGCTCCGGTCCGTCCACCGGGGAGCTGTTTTTG. Translating it yields CASSSGPSTGELFL.

V gene TRBV20-1 combines with J gene TRBJ2-1; D possibly corresponds to TRBD1 (6 bases). Between the trimmed V and J ends, which lost 3 bases and 0 bases, there was a span of 24 bases. The CDR3 totals 19 residues. The germline V gene encodes CDR1 DFQATT and CDR2 SNEGSKA (reference sequence). CDR3 sequence: CSASRGRLPKSSSYNEQFF. CDR3 bases: TGCAGTGCTAGTAGGGGGAGACTTCCAAAATCAAGCTCCTACAATGAGCAGTTCTTC.

In its sample, this clonotype was seen many times. The chain uses TRBV27 and TRBJ1-5; TRBD1 agrees at 7 bases. Looked up from germline, CDR1 is MNHEY and CDR2 is SMNVEV (reference sequence). The CDR3 spans 14 residues. J was trimmed by 4 bases and V by 5 bases; bases with no gene match: 5. CDR3 sequence: CASSLTGRNQPQHF. In DNA, the CDR3 is TGTGCCAGCAGTCTGACAGGGCGGAATCAGCCCCAGCATTTT.

As to this clonotype: This may arise from a read error, as a much more abundant clone is one base away. J is TRBJ2-7 and V is TRBV27; TRBD1 might be the D (6 bases). The V gene lost 0 bases and the J gene lost 7 bases, with 13 bases spanning the gap. Germline assignment: CDR1 MNHEY and CDR2 SMNVEV (reference sequence). The CDR3 contains 14 residues. CDR3 nucleotides: TGTGCCAGCAGTTTATCCAGGGGCTTCGGTGAGCAGTACTTC. It is translated as CASSLSRGFGEQYF.

The genes are TRBV20-1 and TRBJ2-2, with TRBD1 matching over 7 bases. J was trimmed by 5 bases and V by 6 bases; bases with no gene match: 6. The CDR3 runs 13 residues. Germline V gene data show CDR1 as DFQATT and CDR2 as SNEGSKA (reference sequence). CDR3: CSAPLQGTGELFF. The CDR3 DNA sequence: TGCAGTGCCCCACTACAGGGGACCGGGGAGCTGTTTTTT.

Only a few counts were recorded for this clonotype. The chain recombines TRBV6-1 with TRBJ2-2, with 8 bases aligning to TRBD2. The V gene end was trimmed by 6 bases and the J gene end by 9 bases; junction bases not matched to a gene: 15. Germline V gives CDR1 MNHNS, CDR2 SASEGT. The CDR3 contains 16 residues. The CDR3, as DNA: TGTGCCAGCAGCGACCCTGGGACTAGGTCCTTCCGGGAGCTGTTTTTT. Translated: CASSDPGTRSFRELFF.

J is TRBJ1-3 and V is TRBV7-2, with a tentative D call TRBD1 (5 bases). From germline, CDR1 is SGHTA and CDR2 FQGNSA. Trimming removed 0 bases from V and 0 bases from J, with 12 bases in between. This CDR3 has 17 residues. The CDR3, as DNA: TGTGCCAGCAGCTTAGCGCAGGGCAGATACTCTGGAAACACCATATATTTT. Translated: CASSLAQGRYSGNTIYF.

This CDR3 reads CSAPTSGSGSYNEQFF. For the CDR3, the DNA is TGCAGTGCACCGACTAGCGGGAGTGGGTCCTACAATGAGCAGTTCTTC. The V and J genes are TRBV20-1 and TRBJ2-1; 12 positions agree with TRBD2. From germline, CDR1 is DFQATT and CDR2 SNEGSKA (reference sequence). This CDR3 is built from 16 residues. The V gene end was trimmed by 6 bases and the J gene end by 1 base; junction bases not matched to a gene: 7.

This clonotype was picked up many times. The V and J genes are TRBV6-1 and TRBJ2-5; D possibly corresponds to TRBD1 (5 bases). The germline gives CDR1 MNHNS, CDR2 SASEGT. This CDR3 contains 14 residues. Trimming took off 4 bases at V and 0 bases at J, with 9 bases between the two ends. CDR3 amino acids: CASSVRAHQETQYF. The CDR3 nucleotides read TGTGCCAGCAGTGTCAGGGCACACCAAGAGACCCAGTACTTC.

V and J are TRBV3-1 and TRBJ1-5; tentative D call: TRBD1 (6 bases). The V end was cut by 3 bases, the J end by 1 base, with 10 bases between. The CDR3 is 15 amino acids. The germline CDR1 and CDR2 sequences are LGHDT and YNNKEL (reference sequence). CDR3 in amino acids: CASSHTGTSNQPQHF. The DNA for the CDR3 is TGTGCCAGCAGCCATACAGGGACGAGCAATCAGCCCCAGCATTTT.

In its sample, this clonotype was seen many times. The rearrangement links TRBV7-9 to TRBJ2-1; 9 bases are a match to TRBD2. The germline gives CDR1 SEHNR, CDR2 FQNEAQ (reference sequence). With V trimmed by 5 bases and J by 3 bases, 20 bases remained unmatched. This CDR3 contains 20 residues. CDR3 in amino acids: CASSPRQGQGAGGVYNEQFF. The CDR3 bases are TGTGCCAGCAGCCCCAGACAGGGACAAGGAGCGGGGGGCGTCTACAATGAGCAGTTCTTC.

This clonotype has a handful of counts. V and J are TRBV5-5 and TRBJ2-1; D may be TRBD1 (5 bases). Germline CDR1 reads SGHKS; CDR2 reads YYEKEE (reference sequence). CDR3 size: 15 residues. With 3 bases removed from V and 7 bases from J, the gap between germline ends came to 17 bases. DNA for the CDR3: TGTGCCAGCAGCTGGCTTTTTGGGGCGACGAATGAGCAGTTCTTC. Its translation: CASSWLFGATNEQFF.